The clone carrying this T cell receptor (beta chain) came up once. The method was immunoSEQ multiplex PCR; TCRdb's version includes in-frame clones alone and lacks a portion of them. Among 160,000 or so clones, roughly 84% were seen once, and the ten largest hold roughly 15%. Those who participated ranged in age from about 18 to 89 years and resided in about two dozen US areas. Two negative PCRs, clearance, or symptom resolution were required of recovered Cohort 3 donors. This record belongs to a study of blood T cell repertoires in COVID-19. The overall study: The origin of the acute and convalescent COVID-19 samples was the United States, Italy and Spain.

The CDR3 covers 11 residues. Trimming left V 7 bases short and J 3 bases short, with 9 bases between. The germline CDR1 and CDR2 sequences are DFQATT and SNEGSKA (reference sequence). Sequenced: PBMCs or T cells enriched from blood (not recorded which). The chain employs TRBV20-1 and TRBJ1-1, with D perhaps TRBD1 (6 bases). The receptor was isolated from a man aged 50 or older who had recovered from COVID-19. CDR3 residues: CSGEGDTEAFF. The DNA of the CDR3 is TGCAGTGGGGAGGGGGACACTGAAGCTTTCTTT.